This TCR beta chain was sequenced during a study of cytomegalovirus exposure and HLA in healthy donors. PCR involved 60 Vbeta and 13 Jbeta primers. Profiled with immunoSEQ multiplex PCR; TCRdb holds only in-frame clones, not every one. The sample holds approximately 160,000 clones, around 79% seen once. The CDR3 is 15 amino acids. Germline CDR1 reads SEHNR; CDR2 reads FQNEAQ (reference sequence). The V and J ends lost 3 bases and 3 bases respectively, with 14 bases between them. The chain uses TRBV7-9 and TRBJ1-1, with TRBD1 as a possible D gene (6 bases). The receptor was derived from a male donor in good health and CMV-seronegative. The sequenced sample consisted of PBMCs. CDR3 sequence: CASSFGTPQDTEAFF. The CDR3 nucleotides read TGTGCCAGCAGCTTTGGGACACCACAGGACACTGAAGCTTTCTTT.